These 26 T cell receptor beta chains share one sample of origin, sequenced in a study of CD8 T cells in seronegative destructive rheumatoid arthritis. Data came from immunoSEQ multiplex PCR; TCRdb stores just in-frame clones and leaves some out. The sample records 10,000 to 15,000 clones, less than 90% being singletons. Sequenced input: CD8+ T cells from blood. The origin of the receptors is a woman between 30 and 55 years old with seronegative destructive rheumatoid arthritis.

V is TRBV28 and J is TRBJ1-1; 8 bases map to TRBD1. Germline CDR1 reads MDHEN; CDR2 reads SYDVKM. The CDR3 has 11 residues. J gave up 7 bases and V 6 bases, and 1 base lay outside the gene matches. CDR3 protein: CASSDRGEAFF. The CDR3 coding sequence is TGTGCCAGCAGCGACAGGGGTGAAGCTTTCTTT.

This chain links TRBV9 with TRBJ1-4; 7 bases map to TRBD1. Germline CDR1 SGDLS, CDR2 YYNGEE. The ends lost 4 bases at V and 3 bases at J; junction bases unmatched: 6. CDR3 length: 15 amino acids. CDR3 amino acids: CASSKGQPPNEKLFF. The CDR3 nucleotides are TGTGCCAGCAGCAAGGGACAGCCCCCTAATGAAAAACTGTTTTTT.

In its sample, this clone was seen once. CDR3 bases: TGTGCCAGCAGCTCACCGGGACAGCTAAGCTCCTACAATGAGCAGTTCTTC. As protein: CASSSPGQLSSYNEQFF. V and J are TRBV7-2 and TRBJ2-1; TRBD1 agrees at 7 bases. CDR3 length equals 17 residues. V shed 4 bases and J 0 bases; nucleotides not matched to a gene: 9. The germline V gene has CDR1 SGHTA and CDR2 FQGNSA.

V usage is TRBV15 and J usage is TRBJ2-1, with a possible D match to TRBD2 (6 bases). The CDR3 is 14 residues long. CDR1 LNHNV and CDR2 YYDKDF come from the germline V gene (reference sequence). V was pared by 5 bases and J by 6 bases, with 14 bases between. The CDR3 coding sequence is TGTGCCACCAGCCCGGGAGTCATGGGCAATGAGCAGTTCTTC. Its protein is CATSPGVMGNEQFF.

CDR3 bases: TGTGCCAGCAGCCACCTAGGACTAGCGGGTGACTCTTGGGAGACCCAGTACTTC. Residues: CASSHLGLAGDSWETQYF. This sequence joins TRBV4-2 and TRBJ2-5, with 11 bases aligning to TRBD2. There are 18 residues in the CDR3. Germline CDR1 reads LGHNA; CDR2 reads YNFKEQ. The J segment lost 5 bases and the V segment lost 3 bases, leaving 14 bases of the junction unmatched.

This chain joins TRBV6-1 and TRBJ1-5, with a weak D call TRBD1 (6 bases). The CDR3 extends over 15 amino acids. Germline V lookup: CDR1 MNHNS, CDR2 SASEGT. Trimming shortened V by 2 bases and J by 8 bases, and 16 bases separated the two germline ends. CDR3 protein: CASSELRQAKEPQHF. CDR3 DNA sequence: TGTGCCAGCAGTGAACTCAGACAGGCCAAGGAGCCCCAGCATTTT.

J is TRBJ1-1 and V is TRBV11-2; maybe TRBD1 (6 bases). Looked up from germline, CDR1 is SGHAT and CDR2 is FQNNGV. CDR3 length: 13 amino acids. Trimming cost V 5 bases and J 6 bases, with 13 bases left between them. CDR3 loop: CASSLGAGAEAFF. CDR3 in DNA: TGTGCCAGCAGCCTCGGGGCAGGGGCTGAAGCTTTCTTT.

This clone was seen a few times. The CDR3 here is CASSSEDFSGANVLTF. The CDR3 nucleotides read TGCGCCAGCAGCAGCGAGGACTTCTCTGGGGCCAACGTCCTGACTTTC. The V and J genes are TRBV4-1 and TRBJ2-6; D possibly corresponds to TRBD2 (5 bases). V dropped 5 bases and J dropped 0 bases, with 11 bases sitting between them. Germline V gene data show CDR1 as MGHRA and CDR2 as YSYEKL. The CDR3 is 16 residues long.

The gene calls are TRBV19 and TRBJ2-1; 9 nucleotides align to TRBD2. Germline CDR1 reads LNHDA; CDR2 reads SQIVND (reference sequence). The V gene end was trimmed by 5 bases and the J gene end by 5 bases; junction bases not matched to a gene: 7. This CDR3 has 15 amino acids. The CDR3 DNA follows: TGTGCCAGTAGTCTTTTAGCGGGGGCAAACAATGAGCAGTTCTTC. It encodes CASSLLAGANNEQFF. Filled out from reference TRBV19 and TRBJ2-1, the complete variable domain reads DGGITQSPKYLFRKEGQNVTLSCEQNLNHDAMYWYRQDPGQGLRLIYYSQIVNDFQKGDIAEGYSVSREKKESFPLTVTSAQKNPTAFYLCASSLLAGANNEQFFGPGTRLTVL.

The chain employs TRBV4-2 and TRBJ1-1; weak D call: TRBD1 (6 bases). Between the trimmed V and J ends, which lost 2 bases and 3 bases, there was a span of 13 bases. Germline CDR1 reads LGHNA; CDR2 reads YNFKEQ. This CDR3 spans 15 amino acids. The DNA for the CDR3 is TGTGCCAGCAGCCAACATCATCAGGGGTACACTGAAGCTTTCTTT. Translating gives CASSQHHQGYTEAFF.

The V call is TRBV2, the J call TRBJ2-7, with a possible D match to TRBD2 (5 bases). From germline, CDR1 is SNHLY and CDR2 FYNNEI. The CDR3 extends over 15 amino acids. V lost 2 bases to trimming and J lost 6 bases, with 17 bases between them. The CDR3 reads CASSEWAEGRGEQYF. DNA of the CDR3: TGTGCCAGCAGTGAATGGGCAGAAGGTCGGGGCGAGCAGTACTTC. The full variable domain, in which reference TRBV2 and TRBJ2-7 provide the parts outside the CDR3, is EPEVTQTPSHQVTQMGQEVILRCVPISNHLYFYWYRQILGQKVEFLVSFYNNEISEKSEIFDDQFSVERPDGSNFTLKIRSTKLEDSAMYFCASSEWAEGRGEQYFGPGTRLTVT.

The count of this clone is one. The chain has TRBV19 and TRBJ1-5; tentative D call: TRBD1 (5 bases). Trimming took off 3 bases at V and 2 bases at J, with 11 bases between the two ends. CDR1 is LNHDA, CDR2 SQIVND, per germline (reference sequence). There are 15 residues in the CDR3. The CDR3 DNA reads TGTGCCAGTAGTATGGGGCGGTACGGCAATCAGCCCCAGCATTTT. Its translation: CASSMGRYGNQPQHF.

In DNA, the CDR3 is TGTGCCAGCAGTCGTACAGGGGCCGGGAACACTGAAGCTTTCTTT. Protein sequence: CASSRTGAGNTEAFF. The chain joins TRBV28 to TRBJ1-1, with 7 bases identical to TRBD1. J lost 1 base, V lost 5 bases, and 7 bases had no gene match. The CDR3 extends over 15 amino acids. CDR1 MDHEN and CDR2 SYDVKM come from the germline V gene.

This rearrangement joins TRBV4-2 to TRBJ2-7; D possibly corresponds to TRBD1 (5 bases). The V end lost 1 base, the J end lost 5 bases, and 12 bases lay between the germline ends. In germline, CDR1 is LGHNA, CDR2 YNFKEQ. The CDR3 has 14 residues. CDR3 nucleotides: TGTGCCAGCAGCCAAGTAGGCACAGGTAACGAGCAGTACTTC. It yields the protein CASSQVGTGNEQYF.

This chain joins TRBV27 and TRBJ2-2; tentative D call: TRBD2 (6 bases). Trimming removed 2 bases at V and 4 bases at J, with 14 bases between. The CDR3 covers 16 residues. Germline V lookup: CDR1 MNHEY, CDR2 SMNVEV (reference sequence). The CDR3 nucleotides are TGTGCCAGCAGTTTAGTAGGTGCGCGGGGCACCGGGGAGCTGTTTTTT. The encoded protein is CASSLVGARGTGELFF.

This rearrangement joins TRBV18 to TRBJ2-1, with D maybe TRBD1 (6 bases). Trimming removed 6 bases at V and 4 bases at J, with 10 bases between. Germline lookup yields CDR1 KGHSH and CDR2 LQKENI. CDR3 size: 13 residues. CDR3: CASSPGQYNEQFF. Written as DNA, the CDR3 is TGTGCCAGCTCCCCCGGACAGTACAATGAGCAGTTCTTC.

V is TRBV9 and J is TRBJ1-4; weak D call: TRBD1 (5 bases). Germline lookup yields CDR1 SGDLS and CDR2 YYNGEE. The ends were cut back, 0 bases at V and 7 bases at J, with 13 bases in the middle. The CDR3 length is 15 residues. The CDR3 nucleotides are TGTGCCAGCAGCGTAGAGGGACTTACTGGTGAAAAACTGTTTTTT. The encoded protein is CASSVEGLTGEKLFF.

The chain links TRBV7-6 to TRBJ1-4; 9 bases match TRBD1. After removal of 6 bases from V and 2 bases from J, the junction contained 7 bases not matched to a gene. The length of the CDR3 is 16 residues. Per the germline V gene, CDR1 is SGHVS and CDR2 is FNYEAQ. CDR3 coding DNA: TGTGCCAGCAGTCGGACAGGGGAGCTGACTAATGAAAAACTGTTTTTT. Translation: CASSRTGELTNEKLFF.

This chain joins TRBV5-1 and TRBJ1-6; TRBD1 agrees at 9 bases. Germline trimming cut 2 bases from V and 10 bases from J; bases unmatched to any gene: 7. The germline V gene encodes CDR1 SGHRS and CDR2 YFSETQ. The CDR3 contains 15 residues. CDR3 sequence: CASSLRGQGVSPLHF. In DNA form, the CDR3 reads TGCGCCAGCAGCTTAAGGGGACAGGGCGTCTCACCCCTCCACTTT.

The CDR3 spells CASSGGTSGGETQYF. CDR3 DNA: TGTGCCAGCAGCGGTGGAACTAGCGGGGGAGAGACCCAGTACTTC. The chain combines TRBV9 with TRBJ2-5, with 11 bases identical to TRBD2. CDR1 and CDR2 from the germline V gene are SGDLS and YYNGEE. V trimming: 3 bases; J trimming: 4 bases; junction bases outside the gene matches: 5. The CDR3 runs 15 residues.

The V call is TRBV4-1, the J call TRBJ2-7; 8 bases are shared with TRBD1. V lost 3 bases to trimming and J lost 2 bases; unmatched junction nucleotides: 9. The CDR3 is 16 residues long. CDR1 and CDR2 from the germline V gene are MGHRA and YSYEKL. The CDR3 loop is CASSQLGTGLPYEQYF. The CDR3 nucleotides read TGCGCCAGCAGCCAGCTCGGGACAGGACTTCCCTACGAGCAGTACTTC.

The chain recombines TRBV6-5 with TRBJ1-4; unclear D gene. The V gene's germline CDR1 is MNHEY and CDR2 SVGAGI. This CDR3 spans 13 amino acids. V was trimmed by 2 bases and J by 8 bases, leaving 9 bases between them. The CDR3 DNA sequence: TGTGCCAGCAGTTACGGAGGAGGAGAAAAACTGTTTTTT. This sequence encodes CASSYGGGEKLFF.

The rearrangement joins TRBV27 to TRBJ1-2; D gene unclear. CDR3 length: 15 residues. The germline gives CDR1 MNHEY, CDR2 SMNVEV (reference sequence). V gave up 7 bases and J gave up 4 bases, with 19 bases separating them. Written as DNA, the CDR3 is TGTGCCAGCAAGATCCGTTCCGGAGGTTTCTATGGCTACACCTTC. This translates into CASKIRSGGFYGYTF.

In this sample, this clone turned up once. The rearrangement uses TRBV4-2 and TRBJ2-1; unclear D gene. Germline CDR1 and CDR2: LGHNA and YNFKEQ. Trimming took off 0 bases at V and 7 bases at J, with 4 bases between the two ends. This CDR3 is built from 12 residues. CDR3 bases: TGTGCCAGCAGCCAAGATCTTAATGAGCAGTTCTTC. Translating gives CASSQDLNEQFF.

The sample holds one count of this clone. This rearrangement joins TRBV2 to TRBJ2-7, with 7 bases that match TRBD1. Germline trimming cut 6 bases from V and 6 bases from J; bases unmatched to any gene: 11. Per the germline V gene, CDR1 is SNHLY and CDR2 is FYNNEI. The CDR3 sequence is 14 residues long. The CDR3 reads CASRFSGQSPEQYF. The CDR3 nucleotides are TGTGCCAGCAGATTTTCGGGACAGTCTCCCGAGCAGTACTTC.

The chain has TRBV5-4 and TRBJ2-1; 9 nucleotides line up with TRBD2. Trimming removed 0 bases from V and 0 bases from J; junction bases left unmatched: 10. Germline values: CDR1 SGHNT, CDR2 YYREEE (reference sequence). The CDR3 length is 19 residues. The CDR3 is CASSLDPAGGLSSYNEQFF. The CDR3 DNA is TGTGCCAGCAGCTTGGATCCAGCGGGGGGCCTGAGCTCCTACAATGAGCAGTTCTTC. Drawing the rest from reference TRBV5-4 and TRBJ2-1, the complete variable domain is ETGVTQSPTHLIKTRGQQVTLRCSSQSGHNTVSWYQQALGQGPQFIFQYYREEENGRGNFPPRFSGLQFPNYSSELNVNALELDDSALYLCASSLDPAGGLSSYNEQFFGPGTRLTVL.